These 32 T cell receptor beta chains were all obtained from the same sample, sequenced in a study of control samples from healthy donors and cancer patients (dated by TCRdb to about 2020). Library prep was done by the immunoSEQ multiplex PCR assay. Drawn from immuneACCESS, this table holds only the in-frame rearrangements with V and J called that TCRdb kept. Clones are partly lost; checked studies trace under half to an unresolved V gene and leave the rest unexplained. Counted in this sample were approximately 160,000 clones; about 93% of them appeared once. About 4% of the sample is held by the ten biggest clonotypes. Sequencing input: blood. Receptor source: an older woman in good health.

Comments on this clone: At the DNA level, this CDR3 is encoded by other sequences in the same sample as well. The rearrangement uses TRBV7-2 and TRBJ1-6; TRBD1 matches 12 bases. Germline V CDR1 and CDR2: SGHTA, FQGNSA. The CDR3 length is 14 residues. V shed 7 bases, J shed 10 bases, and the junction held 5 bases outside the gene matches. The CDR3, as DNA: TGTGCCAGCACGGGACAGGGGGCGGGGTCACCCCTCCACTTT. It yields the protein CASTGQGAGSPLHF.

The chain couples TRBV7-2 to TRBJ2-2; D remains unclear. V was cut by 3 bases and J by 3 bases, with 11 bases left in between. Germline values: CDR1 SGHTA, CDR2 FQGNSA. The CDR3 loop spans 15 amino acids. The CDR3 protein is CASSFMTDYTGELFF. DNA of the CDR3: TGTGCCAGCAGCTTTATGACTGACTACACCGGGGAGCTGTTTTTT. Full variable domain (rest looked up from reference TRBV7-2 and TRBJ2-2): GAGVSQSPSNKVTEKGKDVELRCDPISGHTALYWYRQSLGQGLEFLIYFQGNSAPDKSGLPSDRFSAERTGGSVSTLTIQRTQQEDSAVYLCASSFMTDYTGELFFGEGSRLTVL.

V and J are TRBV7-2 and TRBJ1-3; D is possibly TRBD1 (5 bases). V lost 6 bases, J lost 0 bases, and 9 bases lay in between. CDR1 and CDR2 (germline): SGHTA, FQGNSA. CDR3 size: 14 residues. The CDR3 protein is CASRPDTSGNTIYF. CDR3 nucleotide sequence: TGTGCCAGCAGGCCGGACACCTCTGGAAACACCATATATTTT.

The gene calls are TRBV27 and TRBJ1-3, with no clear D. The V and J ends lost 2 bases and 4 bases respectively, with 9 bases between them. The V gene's germline CDR1 is MNHEY and CDR2 SMNVEV (reference sequence). The CDR3 is 14 amino acids. The CDR3 DNA sequence: TGTGCCAGCAGTTTACGGGGAGCCGGAAACACCATATATTTT. Its translation is CASSLRGAGNTIYF.

The genes are TRBV6-6 and TRBJ1-2; tentative D call: TRBD1 (5 bases). Germline assignment: CDR1 MNHNY and CDR2 SVGAGI (reference sequence). The V end lost 2 bases, the J end lost 8 bases, and 15 bases lay between the germline ends. The CDR3 runs to 14 residues. The CDR3 bases are TGTGCCAGCAGTTACGGTTCCGGGACGAACGGCTACACCTTC. Amino acid sequence: CASSYGSGTNGYTF.

The CDR3 protein is CASSEHRGMYEQYF. The CDR3, as DNA: TGTGCCAGCAGTGAACACAGGGGGATGTACGAGCAGTACTTC. V gene TRBV2 combines with J gene TRBJ2-7; 8 bases fit TRBD1. The CDR3 is 14 residues long. Germline CDR1 reads SNHLY; CDR2 reads FYNNEI. Trimming at V came to 2 bases and at J to 4 bases, leaving 4 bases not matched to a gene.

The chain recombines TRBV5-4 with TRBJ2-5, with D possibly TRBD1 on 6 matching bases. Trimming cost V 4 bases and J 1 base, with 17 bases left between them. CDR3 size: 16 residues. Germline loops: CDR1 SGHNT, CDR2 YYREEE (reference sequence). The CDR3 is CASSQGGTATQETQYF. The CDR3 region has the DNA TGTGCCAGCAGCCAAGGGGGTACAGCGACCCAAGAGACCCAGTACTTC.

The chain uses TRBV4-2 and TRBJ1-4; 10 nucleotides align to TRBD1. Germline-derived CDR1 and CDR2 are LGHNA and YNFKEQ. This CDR3 contains 16 residues. Unmatched junction bases numbered 8, after V lost 4 bases and J lost 6 bases. CDR3 loop: CASSRTQDRGDEKLFF. For the CDR3, the DNA is TGTGCCAGCAGCCGAACCCAGGACAGGGGGGATGAAAAACTGTTTTTT.

V and J are TRBV6-2 or TRBV6-3 and TRBJ1-1; the D is unclear. Germline CDR1 and CDR2: MNHEY and SVGEGT. With 6 bases removed from V and 5 bases from J, the gap between germline ends came to 19 bases. This CDR3 comprises 15 residues. CDR3 protein: CASSDTAAGNTEAFF. As DNA, the CDR3 is TGTGCCAGCAGCGATACGGCGGCGGGGAATACTGAAGCTTTCTTT.

J is TRBJ1-1 and V is TRBV7-2, with TRBD1 as a possible D gene (6 bases). CDR1 and CDR2 from the germline V gene are SGHTA and FQGNSA. This CDR3 is 16 amino acids long. Trimming removed 3 bases at V and 0 bases at J, with 14 bases between. The CDR3, as DNA: TGTGCCAGCAGCTTCGCAGGGGTCCTCATGAACACTGAAGCTTTCTTT. This codes for CASSFAGVLMNTEAFF.

The rearrangement uses TRBV18 and TRBJ2-1; TRBD2 agrees at 13 bases. The V gene end was trimmed by 3 bases and the J gene end by 5 bases; junction bases not matched to a gene: 4. The CDR3 is 16 residues long. Germline V gene sequence: CDR1 KGHSH, CDR2 LQKENI. CDR3 loop: CASSPQLAGGDNEQFF. The CDR3 nucleotides are TGTGCCAGCTCACCCCAACTAGCGGGGGGGGACAATGAGCAGTTCTTC.

The chain combines TRBV7-8 with TRBJ1-1; D uncertain. Deletions cut 5 bases from V and 1 base from J, with 14 bases between. The CDR3 is 15 residues long. The germline gives CDR1 SGHVS, CDR2 FQNEAQ. Here the CDR3 reads CASSPREQKNTEAFF. CDR3 nucleotide sequence: TGTGCCAGCAGCCCTCGGGAGCAGAAGAACACTGAAGCTTTCTTT.

J is TRBJ2-5 and V is TRBV29-1, with 8 nucleotides matching TRBD2. The germline CDR1 and CDR2 sequences are SQVTM and ANQGSEA. V was pared by 7 bases and J by 5 bases, with 21 bases of the junction left unmatched. CDR3 length equals 17 residues. For the CDR3, the DNA is TGCAGCGCCGAGGGGATGTCGGGGGGGAACCAGTGGGAGACCCAGTACTTC. It is translated as CSAEGMSGGNQWETQYF.

The chain has TRBV4-1 and TRBJ2-5, with TRBD2 identical over 13 bases. Germline V gene data show CDR1 as MGHRA and CDR2 as YSYEKL. The CDR3 extends over 19 amino acids. V lost 3 bases and J lost 3; bases outside the gene matches: 13. CDR3 bases: TGCGCCAGCAGCCAGCTCACTAGCGGGGGGGGGCCGACCGAAGAGACCCAGTACTTC. This sequence encodes CASSQLTSGGGPTEETQYF.

The chain couples TRBV10-3 to TRBJ2-3; possible D gene TRBD2, 5 bases. The CDR3 is 12 amino acids. Trimming stripped 4 bases from V and 5 bases from J, with 7 bases between. Per germline, CDR1 ENHRY and CDR2 SYGVKD. CDR3: CAISGTRDTQYF. The CDR3 coding sequence is TGTGCCATCAGTGGGACTCGAGATACGCAGTATTTT.

The V call is TRBV5-1, the J call TRBJ2-2; D may be TRBD2 (5 bases). The CDR3 spans 18 residues. Germline V lookup: CDR1 SGHRS, CDR2 YFSETQ. Trimming pared 2 bases from V and 3 bases from J, leaving 20 bases between. DNA of the CDR3: TGCGCCAGCAGCTTTAGGGCTAGCCGGCAACATTACACCGGGGAGCTGTTTTTT. This sequence encodes CASSFRASRQHYTGELFF.

V is TRBV5-1 and J is TRBJ1-1, with 7 positions matching TRBD1. J gave up 0 bases and V 4 bases, and 3 bases lay outside the gene matches. Germline CDR1 is SGHRS and CDR2 is YFSETQ. The CDR3 extends over 14 amino acids. Written as DNA, the CDR3 is TGCGCCAGCAGCCCGGGACAGATGAACACTGAAGCTTTCTTT. It encodes CASSPGQMNTEAFF.

Comment on this clone: The same CDR3 also results from other DNA sequences found in this sample. The chain recombines TRBV7-2 with TRBJ2-2, with D perhaps assigned TRBD1 or TRBD2 (7 bases each). The V end lost 1 base, the J end lost 4 bases, and 13 bases lay between the germline ends. This CDR3 comprises 16 residues. Germline-derived CDR1 and CDR2 are SGHTA and FQGNSA. The CDR3 sequence: CASSLGGRGGTGELFF. CDR3 nucleotides: TGTGCCAGCAGCTTAGGTGGCAGGGGGGGCACCGGGGAGCTGTTTTTT. Complete variable domain (other parts from reference TRBV7-2 and TRBJ2-2): GAGVSQSPSNKVTEKGKDVELRCDPISGHTALYWYRQSLGQGLEFLIYFQGNSAPDKSGLPSDRFSAERTGGSVSTLTIQRTQQEDSAVYLCASSLGGRGGTGELFFGEGSRLTVL.

The chain is built from TRBV7-2 and TRBJ1-2, with D hard to call. The CDR3 runs to 16 residues. Trimming left V 1 base short and J 0 bases short, with 12 bases between. Germline V gives CDR1 SGHTA, CDR2 FQGNSA. CDR3 in amino acids: CASSLGSSVTNYGYTF. The DNA of the CDR3 is TGTGCCAGCAGCTTAGGGTCCAGCGTTACTAACTATGGCTACACCTTC.

The V gene is TRBV5-1, the J gene TRBJ2-1; D is uncertain. The germline CDR1 and CDR2 sequences are SGHRS and YFSETQ. V was pared by 4 bases and J by 8 bases, with 16 bases between. The CDR3 is 14 residues long. The CDR3 protein is CASSPRLVLDEQFF. CDR3 in DNA: TGCGCCAGCAGCCCGAGGTTAGTTTTGGATGAGCAGTTCTTC.

In its sample, this clone was seen once. The V and J genes are TRBV9 and TRBJ2-1; TRBD2 matches at 9 bases. The junction had 4 bases not matched to a gene; V was cut back by 1 base and J by 5 bases. Germline V lookup: CDR1 SGDLS, CDR2 YYNGEE. The CDR3 is made up of 15 amino acids. In DNA form, the CDR3 reads TGTGCCAGCAGCGTACTTATAGCGGGGGACAATGAGCAGTTCTTC. Protein product: CASSVLIAGDNEQFF. Complete variable domain (other parts from reference TRBV9 and TRBJ2-1): DSGVTQTPKHLITATGQRVTLRCSPRSGDLSVYWYQQSLDQGLQFLIQYYNGEERAKGNILERFSAQQFPDLHSELNLSSLELGDSALYFCASSVLIAGDNEQFFGPGTRLTVL.

V gene TRBV18 combines with J gene TRBJ1-1; no definite D call. Germline CDR1 is KGHSH and CDR2 is LQKENI. Trimming cost V 0 bases and J 9 bases, with 11 bases left between them. This CDR3 comprises 13 residues. The CDR3 DNA reads TGTGCCAGCTCACCACCGCGTCAGCCTCAAGCTTTCTTT. This translates into CASSPPRQPQAFF.

This chain uses TRBV4-3 with TRBJ1-5; no firm D call. This CDR3 has 17 residues. V shed 0 bases and J shed 7 bases, with 19 bases lying between them. Looked up from germline, CDR1 is LGHNA and CDR2 is YSLEER. The CDR3 protein is CASSQEVGNHLLQPQHF. The CDR3 nucleotides read TGCGCCAGCAGCCAAGAGGTGGGGAACCACTTACTCCAGCCCCAGCATTTT.

This chain uses TRBV6-2 or TRBV6-3 with TRBJ1-2; unclear D gene. CDR1 and CDR2 from the germline V gene are MNHEY and SVGEGT. CDR3 length: 12 amino acids. Trimming cost V 3 bases and J 6 bases, with 8 bases left between them. The CDR3 DNA reads as TGTGCCAGCAGTTATGTAGGGAATGGCTACACCTTC. As protein: CASSYVGNGYTF.

The V gene is TRBV12-3 or TRBV12-4, the J gene TRBJ1-1; D is ambiguous. The CDR3 loop spans 11 amino acids. Trimming pared 6 bases from V and 5 bases from J, leaving 7 bases between. In DNA form, the CDR3 reads TGTGCCAGCAGGGATCGAACTGAAGCTTTCTTT. It is translated as CASRDRTEAFF.

The J gene is TRBJ2-1, the V gene TRBV5-1; TRBD1 matches 10 bases. CDR1 is SGHRS, CDR2 YFSETQ, per germline. The CDR3 has 16 amino acids. V shed 4 bases and J 1 base; nucleotides not matched to a gene: 5. The CDR3 DNA sequence: TGCGCCAGCAGCCCCGACAGGGGGCGATCCTACAATGAGCAGTTCTTC. Translated: CASSPDRGRSYNEQFF.

The rearrangement uses TRBV20-1 and TRBJ2-3; D is unresolved. V was pared by 3 bases and J by 0 bases, with 7 bases between. The germline V gene has CDR1 DFQATT and CDR2 SNEGSKA (reference sequence). This CDR3 has 13 residues. CDR3 bases: TGCAGTGCTAGTCCCCGAAGCACAGATACGCAGTATTTT. It specifies CSASPRSTDTQYF.

The rearrangement links TRBV7-9 to TRBJ1-2; TRBD1 is a possible D gene (6 bases). The germline V gene has CDR1 SEHNR and CDR2 FQNEAQ (reference sequence). This CDR3 region has 17 residues. Trimming stripped 1 base from V and 4 bases from J, with 19 bases between. The CDR3: CASSLEGGSVGTYGYTF. The CDR3 nucleotides are TGTGCCAGCAGCTTAGAGGGGGGTAGTGTCGGTACCTATGGCTACACCTTC.

The genes are TRBV4-3 and TRBJ1-2; 9 nucleotides line up with TRBD1. The CDR3 runs to 15 residues. Germline V gene lookup returns CDR1 LGHNA and CDR2 YSLEER. V lost 0 bases to trimming and J lost 4 bases; unmatched junction nucleotides: 3. The chain's CDR3 is CASSQEADRGYGYTF. The DNA for the CDR3 is TGCGCCAGCAGCCAAGAAGCGGACAGGGGCTATGGCTACACCTTC.

For this clone: At the DNA level, this CDR3 is encoded by other sequences in the same sample as well. The chain joins TRBV3-1 (or the pseudogene TRBV3-2) to TRBJ2-5; 9 positions agree with TRBD1. The V gene's germline CDR1 is LGHDT and CDR2 YNNKEL (reference sequence). The trim removed 6 bases at V and 5 bases at J, leaving 7 bases unmatched. The CDR3 runs to 14 residues. CDR3 sequence (DNA): TGTGCCAGCAGTCTACAGGGGGCTGGGGAGACCCAGTACTTC. Encoded protein: CASSLQGAGETQYF.

This chain uses TRBV7-9 with TRBJ1-1; the match to TRBD1 covers 7 bases. The germline CDR1 and CDR2 sequences are SEHNR and FQNEAQ (reference sequence). The CDR3 runs 14 residues. Germline trimming cut 2 bases from V and 6 bases from J; bases unmatched to any gene: 6. DNA for the CDR3: TGTGCCAGCAGCTTAACAGGGGTGAGCCCTGAAGCTTTCTTT. Amino acid sequence: CASSLTGVSPEAFF. Filled out from reference TRBV7-9 and TRBJ1-1, the complete variable domain reads DTGVSQNPRHKITKRGQNVTFRCDPISEHNRLYWYRQTLGQGPEFLTYFQNEAQLEKSRLLSDRFSAERPKGSFSTLEIQRTEQGDSAMYLCASSLTGVSPEAFFGQGTRLTVV.

The chain employs TRBV7-9 and TRBJ2-1, with D possibly TRBD2 on 6 matching bases. This CDR3 spans 18 amino acids. Germline V gene data show CDR1 as SEHNR and CDR2 as FQNEAQ (reference sequence). Trimming shortened V by 1 base and J by 9 bases, and 25 bases separated the two germline ends. The CDR3 nucleotides read TGTGCCAGCAGCTTAGATAGTCAGCGGGCCGAGTTATTTGGTGAGCAGTTCTTC. It is translated as CASSLDSQRAELFGEQFF.